This T cell receptor beta chain was profiled in a study of graft-versus-host responses after intestinal transplantation. Study-wide background: Tacrolimus plus steroids were given to all recipients for around three years, preceded by anti-thymocyte globulin induction. Overall study findings and caveats: Early post-transplant HvG declines tracked with peak circulating GvH clone levels.

Germline V gene sequence: CDR1 SGHTA, CDR2 FQGTGA. Trimming removed 4 bases from V and 6 bases from J; junction bases left unmatched: 6. The CDR3 has 13 amino acids. The table came from immunoSEQ multiplex PCR; TCRdb's copy has only in-frame clones and leaves some out. The data show approximately 15,000 clones, around 33% seen once. Sequenced here: alloreactive CD4+ T cells from a mixed lymphocyte reaction culture, sampled before intestinal transplant. The subset denotes: CFSE-low proliferating T cells sorted from roughly six-day pre-transplant mixed lymphocyte reaction (GvH or HvG direction). The receptor comes from a human patient who received an intestinal transplant. The chain uses TRBV7-3 and TRBJ2-7; the match to TRBD1 covers 7 bases. The chain's CDR3 is CASSWGTDSEQYF. Here the CDR3 DNA reads TGTGCCAGCAGCTGGGGGACAGATAGCGAGCAGTACTTC.